A selection of T cell receptor beta chains follows, all from one sample in a study of memory CD4+ T cells and cytomegalovirus serostatus. Assay: immunoSEQ multiplex PCR; the TCRdb copy retains only in-frame clones and omits some. The data show 56,000 or so clones, with roughly four fifths seen just once and roughly 1.7% held by the top ten. The specimen sequenced was memory CD4+ T cells from blood. These receptors were obtained from an adult in good health and CMV-seronegative. Each CDR3 is given with its conserved first and last residue. Fields, in order: J gene, D gene, V gene, clone size, CDR3 DNA, CDR3 protein. D genes are given only for firm matches. For some rows the clone size is stated as once, few or many, or as a class when expanded; others skip it.

>TRBJ2-5|.|TRBV28|once
TGTGCCAGCAGTTTTCGTCAGGGGCGCCTGAGGGAGGAGACCCAGTACTTC
CASSFRQGRLREETQYF
>TRBJ1-1|.|TRBV11-2|.
TGTGCCAGCAGCTTCGGCAGGGGGAACACTGAAGCTTTCTTT
CASSFGRGNTEAFF
>TRBJ1-1|.|TRBV7-9|.
TGTGCCAGCAGCCCCCCCCGGCAGGGGATGAACACTGAAGCTTTCTTT
CASSPPRQGMNTEAFF
>TRBJ1-2|.|TRBV28|once
TGTGCCAGCAGTTTATTACGGGATATATACTATGGCTACACCTTC
CASSLLRDIYYGYTF
>TRBJ1-2|TRBD1|TRBV7-2|.
TGTGCCAGCAGCTTAGGAAACAGGGGGACAAGATATGGCTACACCTTC
CASSLGNRGTRYGYTF
>TRBJ2-5|.|TRBV18|once
TGTGCCAGCTCACCCGTCGGAGAGACCCAGTACTTC
CASSPVGETQYF
>TRBJ2-5|TRBD2|TRBV7-2|.
TGTGCCAGCAGCTTTGGCGGGAGGGAGACCCAGTACTTC
CASSFGGRETQYF
>TRBJ1-5|.|TRBV6-6|few
TGTGCCAGCAACTTCATAAATCAGCCCCAGCATTTT
CASNFINQPQHF
>TRBJ1-2|TRBD1|TRBV4-3|.
TGCGCCAGCAGCCAAGCCACAGGGGTTGACTACACCTTC
CASSQATGVDYTF
>TRBJ1-5|TRBD1|TRBV27|.
TGTGCCAGCAGACCGGGACAGGGAGGCCGGAATCAGCCCCAGCATTTT
CASRPGQGGRNQPQHF
>TRBJ2-2|.|TRBV2|.
TGTGCCAGCAGTCCTTATAGCGGCAACACCGGGGAGCTGTTTTTT
CASSPYSGNTGELFF
>TRBJ2-5|.|TRBV5-6|.
TGTGCCAGCAGCTTGGACACCCGAATCGAGACCCAGTACTTC
CASSLDTRIETQYF
>TRBJ2-7|.|TRBV5-1|.
TGCGCCAGCAGCTTGTGGGGGTCCTACGAGCAGTACTTC
CASSLWGSYEQYF
>TRBJ2-1|.|TRBV9|.
TGTGCCAGCAGCGTTGGTGGCTGGCTCTACAATGAGCAGTTCTTC
CASSVGGWLYNEQFF
>TRBJ2-1|TRBD2|TRBV5-1|.
TGCGCCAGCAGCCTAGGGACTAGCGGGACGAGCTCCTACAATGAGCAGTTCTTC
CASSLGTSGTSSYNEQFF
>TRBJ2-3|TRBD2|TRBV29-1|.
TGCAGCGCCTACATCTTTACAGCGGGGGACGCAGATACGCAGTATTTT
CSAYIFTAGDADTQYF
>TRBJ2-7|.|TRBV10-3|.
TGTGCCATCAGTGAAGGACCCTCCTACGAGCAGTACTTC
CAISEGPSYEQYF
>TRBJ2-3|TRBD1|TRBV4-3|.
TGCGCCAGCAGCCGCCATAGGGGGCCCACAGATACGCAGTATTTT
CASSRHRGPTDTQYF
>TRBJ2-7|TRBD2|TRBV28|.
TGTGCCAGCAGCCGGGGGACTAGCGGGACGCTTACCTACGAGCAGTACTTC
CASSRGTSGTLTYEQYF
>TRBJ2-5|.|TRBV5-6|.
TGTGCCAGCAGCTTGTCCTTACCAGGGACCCAGTACTTC
CASSLSLPGTQYF
>TRBJ2-1|.|TRBV2|.
TGTGCCAGCAGTGAAGTTAGGGCAGGGGAGTTCTTC
CASSEVRAGEFF
>TRBJ2-1|TRBD2|TRBV11-3|.
TGTGCCAGCAGCTTAGAGTCTGGGACTAGCGGGAGTGTTGAGCAGTTCTTC
CASSLESGTSGSVEQFF
>TRBJ2-7|.|TRBV5-1|.
TGCGCCAGCAGCTTGGACAGGGAATACGAGCAGTACTTC
CASSLDREYEQYF
>TRBJ2-3|.|TRBV5-1|.
TGCGCCAGCAGCTTGGTCGGGGGGCCGGGAGATACGCAGTATTTT
CASSLVGGPGDTQYF
>TRBJ1-3|.|TRBV11-2|.
TGTGCCAGCAGAATGACAGGAGCTGGAAACACCATATATTTT
CASRMTGAGNTIYF
>TRBJ1-4|.|TRBV19|few
TGTGCCAGTAGCTCAAGGGGAGAGACCCGGTTGGAAAAACTGTTTTTT
CASSSRGETRLEKLFF
>TRBJ1-5|TRBD1|TRBV7-2|.
TGTGCCAGCAGCTTACGACAGGGTGGTCAGCCCCAGCATTTT
CASSLRQGGQPQHF
>TRBJ2-5|TRBD1|TRBV28|.
TGTGCCAGCAGTTCCTCAGGGGGAGAGACCCAGTACTTC
CASSSSGGETQYF
>TRBJ1-2|.|TRBV7-6|.
TGTGCCAGCAGCTTAGAGGGGGTTAATGGCTACACCTTC
CASSLEGVNGYTF
>TRBJ2-7|TRBD1|TRBV28|few
TGTGCCAGCAGTGATGGGACAGGGGGCGGCTACGAGCAGTACTTC
CASSDGTGGGYEQYF
>TRBJ1-2|.|TRBV4-1|.
TGCGCCAGCAGCCAAGGATCCGGGGTTGGCTATGGCTACACCTTC
CASSQGSGVGYGYTF
>TRBJ2-1|TRBD2|TRBV9|medium-sized
TGTGCCAGCAGCGGTGGACTAGCGGGGAACAATGAGCAGTTCTTC
CASSGGLAGNNEQFF
>TRBJ2-3|TRBD1|TRBV7-2|once
TGTGCCAGCAGCTCGACAGGGGCAACAGATACGCAGTATTTT
CASSSTGATDTQYF
>TRBJ2-5|TRBD2|TRBV5-6|once
TGTGCCAGCAGCGGCGGGACTAGCGGGGAGGGAGAGACCCAGTACTTC
CASSGGTSGEGETQYF
>TRBJ1-1|TRBD1|TRBV6-5|.
TGTGCCAGCAGGAATGACAGGGATCGAGCTTTCTTT
CASRNDRDRAFF
>TRBJ2-5|.|TRBV5-1|.
TGCGCCAGCAGCTTAGGGACTCGCAAAGAGACCCAGTACTTC
CASSLGTRKETQYF
>TRBJ2-2|.|TRBV4-2|.
TGTGCCAGCAGCCAAGCTATAGGGGATGTCGGGGAGCTGTTTTTT
CASSQAIGDVGELFF
>TRBJ1-2|.|TRBV4-3|.
TGCGCCAGCAGCCAAGTACCGTTAACGGGAGGTGGCGAGCATGGCTACACCTTC
CASSQVPLTGGGEHGYTF
>TRBJ1-1|.|TRBV1|few
TGCACCAGCAGCCAGCGAACTGAAGCTTTCTTT
CTSSQRTEAFF
>TRBJ2-3|.|TRBV11-2|.
TGTGCCAGCAGTTCGACCCTCAGACAGAACACAGATACGCAGTATTTT
CASSSTLRQNTDTQYF